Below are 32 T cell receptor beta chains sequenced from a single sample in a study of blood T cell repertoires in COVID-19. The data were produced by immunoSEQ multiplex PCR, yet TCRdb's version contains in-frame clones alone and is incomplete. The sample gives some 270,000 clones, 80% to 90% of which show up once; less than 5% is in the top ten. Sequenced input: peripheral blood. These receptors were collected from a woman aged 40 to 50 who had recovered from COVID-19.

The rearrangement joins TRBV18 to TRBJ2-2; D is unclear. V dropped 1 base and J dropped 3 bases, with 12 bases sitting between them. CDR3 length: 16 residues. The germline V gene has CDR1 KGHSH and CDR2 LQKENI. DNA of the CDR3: TGTGCCAGCTCACCACGAAGCGCAAGAGACACCGGGGAGCTGTTTTTT. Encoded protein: CASSPRSARDTGELFF.

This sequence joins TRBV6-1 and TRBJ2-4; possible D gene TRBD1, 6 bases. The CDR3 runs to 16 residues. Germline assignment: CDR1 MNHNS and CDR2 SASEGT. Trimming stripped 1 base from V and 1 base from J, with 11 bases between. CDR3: CASSEGVTGAKNIQYF. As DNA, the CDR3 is TGTGCCAGCAGTGAAGGTGTTACAGGGGCCAAAAACATTCAGTACTTC.

DNA for the CDR3: TGTGCCACCAGTGATACCGGGACAGGGATCCATGAGCAGTTCTTC. Translation: CATSDTGTGIHEQFF. This chain joins TRBV24-1 and TRBJ2-1; 9 nucleotides agree with TRBD1. After removal of 3 bases from V and 8 bases from J, the junction contained 7 bases not matched to a gene. This CDR3 has 15 residues. Germline V gene data show CDR1 as KGHDR and CDR2 as SFDVKD.

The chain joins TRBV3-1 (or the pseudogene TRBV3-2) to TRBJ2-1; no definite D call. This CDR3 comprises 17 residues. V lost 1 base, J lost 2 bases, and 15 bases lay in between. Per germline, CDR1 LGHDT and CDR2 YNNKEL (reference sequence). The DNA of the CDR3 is TGTGCCAGCAGCCAAGTCCGTAGTAGCCTCACCTACAATGAGCAGTTCTTC. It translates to CASSQVRSSLTYNEQFF.

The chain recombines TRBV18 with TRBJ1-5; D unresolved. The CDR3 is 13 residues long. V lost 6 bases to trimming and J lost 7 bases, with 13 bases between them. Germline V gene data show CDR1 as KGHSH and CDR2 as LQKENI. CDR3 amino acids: CASSPGGSQPQHF. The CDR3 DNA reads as TGTGCCAGCTCGCCCGGAGGGTCCCAGCCCCAGCATTTT.

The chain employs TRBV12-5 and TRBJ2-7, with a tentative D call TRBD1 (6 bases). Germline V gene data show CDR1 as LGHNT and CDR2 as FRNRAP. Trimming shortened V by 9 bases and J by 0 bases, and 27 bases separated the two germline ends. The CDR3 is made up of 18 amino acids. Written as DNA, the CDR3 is TGTGCTAGGAGAAACAGGGCTGGTTTGCGGCCCCACTCCTACGAGCAGTACGTC. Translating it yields CARRNRAGLRPHSYEQYV.

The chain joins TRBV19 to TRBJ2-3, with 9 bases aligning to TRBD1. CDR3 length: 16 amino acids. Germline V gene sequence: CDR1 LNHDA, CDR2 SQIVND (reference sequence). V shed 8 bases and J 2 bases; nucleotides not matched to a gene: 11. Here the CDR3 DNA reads TGTGCCAGTGACCGCCCAGGGACAGGGAACACAGATACGCAGTATTTT. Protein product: CASDRPGTGNTDTQYF.

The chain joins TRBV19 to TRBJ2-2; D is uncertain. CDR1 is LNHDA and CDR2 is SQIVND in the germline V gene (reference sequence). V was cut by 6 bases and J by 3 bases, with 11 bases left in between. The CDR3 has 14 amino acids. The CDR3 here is CASSRLDYTGELFF. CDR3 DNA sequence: TGTGCCAGTAGCCGGTTAGACTACACCGGGGAGCTGTTTTTT. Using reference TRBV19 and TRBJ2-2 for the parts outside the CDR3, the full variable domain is DGGITQSPKYLFRKEGQNVTLSCEQNLNHDAMYWYRQDPGQGLRLIYYSQIVNDFQKGDIAEGYSVSREKKESFPLTVTSAQKNPTAFYLCASSRLDYTGELFFGEGSRLTVL.

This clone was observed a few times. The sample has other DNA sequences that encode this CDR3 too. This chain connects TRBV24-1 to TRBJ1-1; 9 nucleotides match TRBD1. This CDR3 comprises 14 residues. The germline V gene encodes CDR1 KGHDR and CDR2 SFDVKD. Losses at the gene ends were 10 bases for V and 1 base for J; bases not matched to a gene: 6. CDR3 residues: CATQPGQGNTEAFF. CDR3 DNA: TGTGCCACTCAGCCGGGACAGGGGAACACTGAAGCTTTCTTT.

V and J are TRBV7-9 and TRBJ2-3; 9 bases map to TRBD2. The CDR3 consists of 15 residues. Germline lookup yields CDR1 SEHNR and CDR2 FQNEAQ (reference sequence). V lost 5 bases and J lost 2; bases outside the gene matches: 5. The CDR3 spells CASSGGLATTDTQYF. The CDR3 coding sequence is TGTGCCAGCAGCGGCGGACTAGCGACCACAGATACGCAGTATTTT.

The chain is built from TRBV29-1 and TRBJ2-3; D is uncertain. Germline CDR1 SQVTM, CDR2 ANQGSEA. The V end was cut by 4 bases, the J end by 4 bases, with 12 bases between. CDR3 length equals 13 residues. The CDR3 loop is CSVALTSSDTQYF. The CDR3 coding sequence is TGCAGCGTTGCCCTGACAAGTTCAGATACGCAGTATTTT.

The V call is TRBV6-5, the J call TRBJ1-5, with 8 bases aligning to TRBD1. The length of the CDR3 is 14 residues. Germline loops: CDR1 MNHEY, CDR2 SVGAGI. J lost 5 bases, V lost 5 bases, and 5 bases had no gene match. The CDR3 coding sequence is TGTGCCAGCAGTCTACAGGGGGGTGATCAGCCCCAGCATTTT. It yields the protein CASSLQGGDQPQHF.

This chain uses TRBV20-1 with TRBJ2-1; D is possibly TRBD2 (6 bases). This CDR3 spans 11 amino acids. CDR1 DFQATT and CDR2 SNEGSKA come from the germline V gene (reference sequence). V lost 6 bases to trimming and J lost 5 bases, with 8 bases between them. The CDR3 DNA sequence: TGCAGTGCGGGACTGGACAATGAGCAGTTCTTC. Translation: CSAGLDNEQFF.

DNA of the CDR3: TGTGCCAGCAGCAAAGGTTCGATCGAGCCCAAAGAAGAGACCCAGTACTTC. It specifies CASSKGSIEPKEETQYF. The chain recombines TRBV21-1 with TRBJ2-5; the table calls TRBD2, which could not be checked here. TRBV21-1 represents a pseudogene. This CDR3 is 17 amino acids long.

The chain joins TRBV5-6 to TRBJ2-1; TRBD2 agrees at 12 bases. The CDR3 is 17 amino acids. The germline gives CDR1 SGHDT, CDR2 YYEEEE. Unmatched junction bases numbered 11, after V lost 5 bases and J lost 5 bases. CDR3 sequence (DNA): TGTGCCAGCAGTCAGATAAGCCTAGCGGGGGGGCACAATGAGCAGTTCTTC. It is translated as CASSQISLAGGHNEQFF.

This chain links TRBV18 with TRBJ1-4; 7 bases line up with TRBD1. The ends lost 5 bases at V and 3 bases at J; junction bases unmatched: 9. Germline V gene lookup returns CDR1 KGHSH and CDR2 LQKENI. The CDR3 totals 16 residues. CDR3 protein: CASSAYTQGANEKLFF. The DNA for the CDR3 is TGTGCCAGCTCAGCGTACACCCAGGGGGCTAATGAAAAACTGTTTTTT.

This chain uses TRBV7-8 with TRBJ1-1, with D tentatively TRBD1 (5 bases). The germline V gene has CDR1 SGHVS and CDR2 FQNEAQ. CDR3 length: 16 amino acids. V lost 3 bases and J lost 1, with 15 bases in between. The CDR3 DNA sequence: TGTGCCAGCAGCTTCCGCGCCGGGGGAACGAACACTGAAGCTTTCTTT. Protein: CASSFRAGGTNTEAFF.

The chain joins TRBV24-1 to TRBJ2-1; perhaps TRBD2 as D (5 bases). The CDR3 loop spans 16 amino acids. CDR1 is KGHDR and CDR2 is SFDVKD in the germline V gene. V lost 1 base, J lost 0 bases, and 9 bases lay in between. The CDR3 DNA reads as TGTGCCACCAGTGATTTTCCGGGATCCTCCTACAATGAGCAGTTCTTC. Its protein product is CATSDFPGSSYNEQFF.

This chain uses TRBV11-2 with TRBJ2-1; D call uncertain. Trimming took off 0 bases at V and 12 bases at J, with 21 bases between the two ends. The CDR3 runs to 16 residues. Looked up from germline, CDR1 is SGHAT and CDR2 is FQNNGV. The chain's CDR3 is CASSLEARLEAQSQFF. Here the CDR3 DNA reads TGTGCCAGCAGCTTAGAGGCGAGACTTGAGGCCCAATCGCAGTTCTTC.

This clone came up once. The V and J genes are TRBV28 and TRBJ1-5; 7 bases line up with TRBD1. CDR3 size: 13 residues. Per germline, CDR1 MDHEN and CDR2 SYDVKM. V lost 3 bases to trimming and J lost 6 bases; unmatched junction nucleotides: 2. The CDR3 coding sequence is TGTGCCAGCAGTTTCCCAGGGGGTCAGCCCCAGCATTTT. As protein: CASSFPGGQPQHF. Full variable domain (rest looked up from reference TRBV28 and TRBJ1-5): DVKVTQSSRYLVKRTGEKVFLECVQDMDHENMFWYRQDPGLGLRLIYFSYDVKMKEKGDIPEGYSVSREKKERFSLILESASTNQTSMYLCASSFPGGQPQHFGDGTRLSIL.

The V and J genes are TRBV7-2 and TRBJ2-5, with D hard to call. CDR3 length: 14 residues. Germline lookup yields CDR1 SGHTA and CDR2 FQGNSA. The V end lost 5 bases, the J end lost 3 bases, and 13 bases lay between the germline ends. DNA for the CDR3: TGTGCCAGCAGCCCGCTGTCTAGAAAAGAGACCCAGTACTTC. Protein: CASSPLSRKETQYF.

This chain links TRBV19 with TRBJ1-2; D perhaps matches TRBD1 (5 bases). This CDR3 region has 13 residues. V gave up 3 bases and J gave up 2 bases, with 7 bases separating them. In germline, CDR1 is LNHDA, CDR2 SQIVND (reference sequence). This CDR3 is CASSMAGNYGYTF. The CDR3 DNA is TGTGCCAGTAGTATGGCAGGGAACTATGGCTACACCTTC.

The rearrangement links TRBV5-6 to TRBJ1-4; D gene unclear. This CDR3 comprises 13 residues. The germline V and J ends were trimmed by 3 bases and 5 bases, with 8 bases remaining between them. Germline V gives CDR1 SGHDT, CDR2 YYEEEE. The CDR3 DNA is TGTGCCAGCAGCTGGAGCGGGAATGAAAAACTGTTTTTT. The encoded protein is CASSWSGNEKLFF.

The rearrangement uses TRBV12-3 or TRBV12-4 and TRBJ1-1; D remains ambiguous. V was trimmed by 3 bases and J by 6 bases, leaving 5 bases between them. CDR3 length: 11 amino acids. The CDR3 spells CASSFAAEAFF. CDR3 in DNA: TGTGCCAGCAGTTTTGCGGCTGAAGCTTTCTTT.

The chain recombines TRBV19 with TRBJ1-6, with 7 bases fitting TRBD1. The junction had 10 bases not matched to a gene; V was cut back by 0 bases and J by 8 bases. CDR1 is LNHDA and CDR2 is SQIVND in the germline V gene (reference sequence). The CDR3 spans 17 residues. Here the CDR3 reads CASSIEAQQGTHSPLHF. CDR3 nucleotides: TGTGCCAGTAGTATAGAGGCGCAACAGGGGACTCATTCACCCCTCCACTTT.

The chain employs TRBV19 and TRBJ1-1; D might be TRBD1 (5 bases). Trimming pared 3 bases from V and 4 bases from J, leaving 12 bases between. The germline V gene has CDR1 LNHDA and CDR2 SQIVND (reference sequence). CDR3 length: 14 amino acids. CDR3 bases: TGTGCCAGTAGTATCGGACACAGTTCCACTGAAGCTTTCTTT. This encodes CASSIGHSSTEAFF. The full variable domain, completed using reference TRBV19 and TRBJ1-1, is DGGITQSPKYLFRKEGQNVTLSCEQNLNHDAMYWYRQDPGQGLRLIYYSQIVNDFQKGDIAEGYSVSREKKESFPLTVTSAQKNPTAFYLCASSIGHSSTEAFFGQGTRLTVV.

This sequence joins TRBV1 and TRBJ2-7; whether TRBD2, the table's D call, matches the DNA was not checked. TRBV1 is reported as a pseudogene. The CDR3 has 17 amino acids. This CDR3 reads CTSSQFQREGPRSEQYV. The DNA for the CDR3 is TGCACCAGCAGCCAGTTTCAGCGGGAGGGCCCCAGGAGCGAGCAGTACGTC.

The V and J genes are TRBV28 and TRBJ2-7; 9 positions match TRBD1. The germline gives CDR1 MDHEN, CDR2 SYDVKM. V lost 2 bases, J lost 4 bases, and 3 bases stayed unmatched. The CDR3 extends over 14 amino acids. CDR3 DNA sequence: TGTGCCAGCAGTTTAACAGGGGGCTCTTACGAGCAGTACTTC. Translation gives CASSLTGGSYEQYF.

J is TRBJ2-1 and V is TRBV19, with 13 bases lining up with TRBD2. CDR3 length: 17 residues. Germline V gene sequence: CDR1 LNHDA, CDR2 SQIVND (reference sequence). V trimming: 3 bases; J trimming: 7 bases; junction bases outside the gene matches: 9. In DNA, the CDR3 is TGTGCCAGTAGTATCGGCAGGACTAGCGGGAGTAAGAATGAGCAGTTCTTC. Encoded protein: CASSIGRTSGSKNEQFF. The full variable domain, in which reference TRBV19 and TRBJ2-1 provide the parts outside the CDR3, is DGGITQSPKYLFRKEGQNVTLSCEQNLNHDAMYWYRQDPGQGLRLIYYSQIVNDFQKGDIAEGYSVSREKKESFPLTVTSAQKNPTAFYLCASSIGRTSGSKNEQFFGPGTRLTVL.

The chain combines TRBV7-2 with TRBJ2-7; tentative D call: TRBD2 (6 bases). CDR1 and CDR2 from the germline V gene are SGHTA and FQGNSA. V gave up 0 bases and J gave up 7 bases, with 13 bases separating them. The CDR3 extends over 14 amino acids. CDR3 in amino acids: CASSLARNSGEQYV. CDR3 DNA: TGTGCCAGCAGCTTAGCTCGCAACAGCGGGGAGCAGTACGTC.

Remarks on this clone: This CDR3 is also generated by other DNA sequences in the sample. The CDR3 spells CAWSVGQGNQPQHF. CDR3 coding DNA: TGTGCCTGGAGTGTGGGACAGGGGAATCAGCCCCAGCATTTT. V is TRBV30 and J is TRBJ1-5; 10 bases agree with TRBD1. Germline assignment: CDR1 GTSNPN and CDR2 SVGIG (reference sequence). J gave up 4 bases and V 0 bases, and 0 bases lay outside the gene matches. The length of the CDR3 is 14 residues. Based on the CDR3 plus reference TRBV30 and TRBJ1-5, the full variable domain is SQTIHQWPATLVQPVGSPLSLECTVEGTSNPNLYWYRQAAGRGLQLLFYSVGIGQISSEVPQNLSASRPQDRQFILSSKKLLLSDSGFYLCAWSVGQGNQPQHFGDGTRLSIL.

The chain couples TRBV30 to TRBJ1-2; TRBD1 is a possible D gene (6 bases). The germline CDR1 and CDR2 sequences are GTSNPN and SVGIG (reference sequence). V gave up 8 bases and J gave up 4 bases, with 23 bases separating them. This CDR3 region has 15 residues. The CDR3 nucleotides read TGTGCCCGGTCACCCTCGAACAGGGCCCGCTATGGCTACACCTTC. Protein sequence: CARSPSNRARYGYTF.